The sequence of this T cell receptor (beta chain) was determined in a study of CD8 T cells in ankylosing spondylitis. This clonotype has only a few counts. Antigen: not known. In making TCR beta libraries, quantitative 5'-RACE with molecular barcodes was used. TCRdb reprocessed the 5' RACE reads via MiXCR and lists one record per CDR3 protein. The sample has 400,000 or so distinct CDR3 sequences; around 26% are singletons. Study-wide results and limits: Disease-linked clones had a CD8+ phenotype and relatively low frequency in peripheral blood. Characteristic of ankylosing spondylitis blood, it appeared, was a TCR beta motif comprising eight highly homologous variants. There were earlier reports of some motif variants in reactive arthritis synovial fluid and blood.

Germline V gives CDR1 SGHRS, CDR2 YFSETQ. The V gene lost 2 bases and the J gene lost 6 bases, with 6 bases spanning the gap. This CDR3 spans 13 amino acids. What was sequenced was blood, either unsorted or a sorted T cell fraction (not recorded which). V usage is TRBV5-1 and J usage is TRBJ1-6, with D tentatively TRBD1 (5 bases). The receptor comes from a male donor with ankylosing spondylitis. DNA for the CDR3: TGCGCCAGCAGCTTCGGGACTAATTCACCCCTCCACTTT. This codes for CASSFGTNSPLHF.